This T cell receptor beta chain originates from a study of neurological immune-mediated disorders. The team produced cDNA through 5'RACE using 10-nucleotide random UMIs. Each sequencing run yielded over 170 million TCR-beta sequences from 15-18 subjects. TCRdb re-analysed the 5' RACE reads in MiXCR, keeping a single row per CDR3 protein. The sample lists fewer than 85,000 distinct CDR3 sequences; roughly 17% were seen once. This clonotype was detected only a few times. The V segment lost 3 bases and the J segment 6 bases; nucleotides outside the gene matches: 9. The CDR3 contains 16 residues. CDR1 is DFQATT and CDR2 is SNEGSKA in the germline V gene (reference sequence).

This rearrangement joins TRBV20-1 to TRBJ1-6, with TRBD1 matching over 9 bases. Input material: PBMCs. The sequence was obtained from a woman aged 40 to 49 in good health. The CDR3 protein is CSARGLRGQGNSPLHF. CDR3 DNA sequence: TGCAGTGCTAGGGGTTTACGGGGACAGGGTAATTCACCCCTCCACTTT.